This T cell receptor beta chain emerged from a study of cytomegalovirus exposure and HLA in healthy donors. Study findings and constraints: Prediction of most subjects' HLA-A and HLA-B alleles by TCR beta sequences was reportedly accurate.

13 Jbeta primers and 60 Vbeta primers were used for the PCR. TCRdb's table, derived via immunoSEQ multiplex PCR, lists solely in-frame clones and lacks some. The repertoire holds over 85,000 clones, roughly 60% seen once, with under 5.5% in the top ten. With regard to this clone: The target antigen is unknown.

The trim removed 5 bases at V and 6 bases at J, leaving 8 bases unmatched. The germline gives CDR1 SGHVS, CDR2 FQNEAQ. This CDR3 contains 14 residues. Sequences were obtained from PBMCs. The sequence was obtained from a human donor in good health. The genes are TRBV7-8 and TRBJ2-7; 9 bases are a match to TRBD1. The CDR3 loop is CASSMGQGGVEQYF. The CDR3 bases are TGTGCCAGCAGCATGGGACAGGGAGGAGTCGAGCAGTACTTC.